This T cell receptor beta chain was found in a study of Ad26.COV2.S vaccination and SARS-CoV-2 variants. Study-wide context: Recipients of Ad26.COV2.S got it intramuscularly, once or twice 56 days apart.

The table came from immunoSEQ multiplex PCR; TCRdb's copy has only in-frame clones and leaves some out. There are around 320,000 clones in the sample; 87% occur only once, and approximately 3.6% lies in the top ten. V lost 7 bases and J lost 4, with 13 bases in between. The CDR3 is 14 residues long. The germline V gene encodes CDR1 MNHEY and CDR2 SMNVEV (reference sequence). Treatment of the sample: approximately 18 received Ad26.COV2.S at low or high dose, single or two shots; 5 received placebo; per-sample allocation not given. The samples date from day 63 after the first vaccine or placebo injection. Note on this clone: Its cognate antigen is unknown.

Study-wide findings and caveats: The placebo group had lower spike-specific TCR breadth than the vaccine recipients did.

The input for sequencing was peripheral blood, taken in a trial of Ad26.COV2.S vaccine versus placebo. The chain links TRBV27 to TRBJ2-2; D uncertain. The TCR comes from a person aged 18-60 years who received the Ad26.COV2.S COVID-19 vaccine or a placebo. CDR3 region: CASTRGPGTGELFF. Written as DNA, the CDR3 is TGTGCCAGCACCCGTGGGCCGGGCACCGGGGAGCTGTTTTTT.